This T cell receptor (beta chain) was identified in a study of beta chain features in type 1 diabetes. Findings of the study overall: A pattern of fewer insertions and more deletions at VDJ junctions was seen in type 1 diabetes patients. Shorter TCRB CDR3s, moderately but significantly so, marked every one of the four CD4+ subsets in Type 1 diabetes patients.

Expressed TCRB transcripts got sequenced, as all isolated RNA was reverse transcribed. This table comes from immunoSEQ multiplex PCR, and its TCRdb copy is limited to in-frame clones, with some not included. The sample gives roughly 730,000 clones, about an eighth of which show up once; approximately 0.02% is in the top ten. A CD45RO/CCR7/CD25/CD127/CD95/CD27 panel sorted naive, central memory, regulatory and stem cell-like memory CD4+ cells. In this sample, this clone turned up a few times. Antigen: not known. This sequence was found in a young man with type 1 diabetes. Sequenced material: naive CD4+ T cells from blood.

Here the CDR3 reads CASSWTSFSYNEQFF. CDR3 nucleotides: TGTGCCAGCAGTTGGACTAGTTTTTCCTACAATGAGCAGTTCTTC. The chain employs TRBV28 and TRBJ2-1; 7 positions match TRBD2. The V gene's germline CDR1 is MDHEN and CDR2 SYDVKM. With 4 bases clipped from V and 1 base from J, the junction kept 4 bases outside the gene matches. The CDR3 extends over 15 amino acids.